This T cell receptor beta chain is from a study of early stage breast cancer tumors. Sequencing was performed with immunoSEQ multiplex PCR; in TCRdb, only in-frame clones are kept and a portion is missing. This table holds 35,000 to 45,000 clones, 74% found once. Unmatched junction bases numbered 5, after V lost 3 bases and J lost 5 bases. CDR1 is KGHSH and CDR2 is LQKENI in the germline V gene. The CDR3 has 14 residues. The chain joins TRBV18 to TRBJ1-1; 8 positions agree with TRBD1. The sequencing input was blood. This TCR derives from a person in their sixties with breast cancer. The DNA for the CDR3 is TGTGCCAGCTCACCTAATACAGGGGGAACTGAAGCTTTCTTT. Protein: CASSPNTGGTEAFF.